The subject of this entry is one T cell receptor beta chain. The antigen is undetermined. Clones were read by immunoSEQ multiplex PCR, and TCRdb kept only the in-frame ones, dropping some. Of around 2,000,000 clones in the sample, 85% to 95% are singletons; the top ten hold 0.13%. This specimen comes from a study of shared clonotypes between healthy human individuals. Findings and caveats of the study: An expected dependence of interdonor clonotype sharing on sequencing depth was noted. Several donors held approximately 4.5% of naive CD4 clonotypes in common.

In germline, CDR1 is SQVTM, CDR2 ANQGSEA. The V end was cut by 3 bases, the J end by 1 base, with 3 bases between. This CDR3 spans 11 amino acids. This receptor was taken from a man aged 18 to 35 in good health. The sequencing input was naive CD4+ T cells sorted from blood. Indicated subset: CD45RA+ positively selected. The chain carries TRBV29-1 and TRBJ1-1; D gene uncertain. The CDR3 coding sequence is TGCAGCGTTGATGCGAACACTGAAGCTTTCTTT. Translation: CSVDANTEAFF.